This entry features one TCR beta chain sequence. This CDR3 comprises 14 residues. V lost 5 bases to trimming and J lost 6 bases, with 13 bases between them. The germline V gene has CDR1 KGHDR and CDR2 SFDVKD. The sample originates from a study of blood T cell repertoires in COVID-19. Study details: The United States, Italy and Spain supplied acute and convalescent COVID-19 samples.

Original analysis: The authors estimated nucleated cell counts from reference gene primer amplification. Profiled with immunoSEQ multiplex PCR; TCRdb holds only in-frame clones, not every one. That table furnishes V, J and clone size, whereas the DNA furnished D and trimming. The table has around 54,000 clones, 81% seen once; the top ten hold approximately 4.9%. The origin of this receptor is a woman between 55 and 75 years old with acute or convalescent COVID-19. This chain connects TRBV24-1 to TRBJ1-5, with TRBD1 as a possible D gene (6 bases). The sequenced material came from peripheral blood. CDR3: CATSVGGASQPQHF. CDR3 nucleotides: TGTGCCACCAGTGTAGGGGGGGCGAGTCAGCCCCAGCATTTT.